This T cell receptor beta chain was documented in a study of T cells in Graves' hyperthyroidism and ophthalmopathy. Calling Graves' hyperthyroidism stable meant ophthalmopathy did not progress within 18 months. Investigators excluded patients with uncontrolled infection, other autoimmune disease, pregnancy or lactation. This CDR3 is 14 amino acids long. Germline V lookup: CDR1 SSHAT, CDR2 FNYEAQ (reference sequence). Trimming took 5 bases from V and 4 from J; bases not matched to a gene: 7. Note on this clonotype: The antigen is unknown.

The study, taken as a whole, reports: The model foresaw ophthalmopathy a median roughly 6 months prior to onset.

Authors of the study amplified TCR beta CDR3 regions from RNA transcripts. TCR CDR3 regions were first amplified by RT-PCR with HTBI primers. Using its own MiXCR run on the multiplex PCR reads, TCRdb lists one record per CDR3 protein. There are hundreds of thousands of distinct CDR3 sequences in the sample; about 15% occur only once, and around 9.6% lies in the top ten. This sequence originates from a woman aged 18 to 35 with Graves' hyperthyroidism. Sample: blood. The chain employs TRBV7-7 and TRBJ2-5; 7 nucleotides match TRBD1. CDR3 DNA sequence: TGTGCCAGCAGCCAGACAGGGTTCGGAGAGACCCAGTACTTC. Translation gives CASSQTGFGETQYF.